This TCR beta chain was profiled in a study of shared clonotypes between healthy human individuals. Data came from immunoSEQ multiplex PCR; TCRdb stores just in-frame clones and leaves some out. The table records about 2.5 million clones, 85% to 95% of them present only once. The sample comprised naive CD4+ T cells from PBMCs. Subset defined: CD45RA+ positively selected. This clonotype originated in a young man in good health. Some clones in this sample may be carry-over from other donors' samples.

DNA of the CDR3: TGTGCCACCAGCAGAGAGGAGGGCGCGGGGGGGACCCAGTACTTC. This codes for CATSREEGAGGTQYF. The chain recombines TRBV15 with TRBJ2-5; 8 bases match TRBD2. There are 15 residues in the CDR3. Unmatched junction bases numbered 7, after V lost 0 bases and J lost 7 bases. The germline gives CDR1 LNHNV, CDR2 YYDKDF (reference sequence).